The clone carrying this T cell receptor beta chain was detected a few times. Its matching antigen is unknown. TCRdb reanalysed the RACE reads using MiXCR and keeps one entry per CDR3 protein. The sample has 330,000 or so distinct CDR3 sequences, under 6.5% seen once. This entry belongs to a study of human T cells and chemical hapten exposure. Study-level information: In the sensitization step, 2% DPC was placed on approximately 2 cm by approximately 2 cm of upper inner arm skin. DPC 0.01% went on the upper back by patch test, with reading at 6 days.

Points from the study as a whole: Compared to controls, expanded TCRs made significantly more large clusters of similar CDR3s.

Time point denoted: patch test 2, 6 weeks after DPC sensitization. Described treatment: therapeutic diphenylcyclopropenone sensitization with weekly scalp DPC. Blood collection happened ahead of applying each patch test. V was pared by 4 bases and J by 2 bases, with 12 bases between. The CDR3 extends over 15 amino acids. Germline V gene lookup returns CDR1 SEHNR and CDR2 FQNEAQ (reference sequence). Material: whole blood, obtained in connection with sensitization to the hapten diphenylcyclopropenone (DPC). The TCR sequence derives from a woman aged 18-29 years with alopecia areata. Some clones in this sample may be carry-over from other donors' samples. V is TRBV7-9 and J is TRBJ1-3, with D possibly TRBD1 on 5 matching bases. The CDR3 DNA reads TGTGCCAGCAGCTCAGCCGGGGACGCTGGAAACACCATATATTTT. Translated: CASSSAGDAGNTIYF.